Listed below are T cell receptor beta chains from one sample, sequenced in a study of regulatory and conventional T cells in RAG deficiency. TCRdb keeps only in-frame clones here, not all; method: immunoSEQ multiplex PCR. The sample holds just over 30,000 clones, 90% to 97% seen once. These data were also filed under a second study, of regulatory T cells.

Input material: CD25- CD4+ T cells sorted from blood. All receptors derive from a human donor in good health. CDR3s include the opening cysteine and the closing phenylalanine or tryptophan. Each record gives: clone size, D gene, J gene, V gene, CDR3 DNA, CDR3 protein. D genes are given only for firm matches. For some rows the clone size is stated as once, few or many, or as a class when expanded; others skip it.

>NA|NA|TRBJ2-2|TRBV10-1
TGCGCCAGCAGTGAGCCCTTGAGGGGGAGCACCGGGGAGCTGTTTTTT
CASSEPLRGSTGELFF
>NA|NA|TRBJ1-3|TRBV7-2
TGTGCCAGCAGCTTAACAGGGCCCGGAAACACCATATATTTT
CASSLTGPGNTIYF
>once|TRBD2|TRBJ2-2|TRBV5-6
TGTGCCAGCAGCTTTCTACTAGCGGGGGTGACCACCGGGGAGCTGTTTTTT
CASSFLLAGVTTGELFF
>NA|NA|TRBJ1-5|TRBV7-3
TGTGCCAGCAGCTTACTCGGGGGGACTCAGCCCCAGCATTTT
CASSLLGGTQPQHF
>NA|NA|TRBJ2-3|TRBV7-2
TGTGCCAGCAGCGGTCACGGTGCAAAGACAGATACGCAGTATTTT
CASSGHGAKTDTQYF
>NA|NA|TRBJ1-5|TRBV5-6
TGTGCCAGCAGCTGGGGTGGGACTTATAGCAATCAGCCCCAGCATTTT
CASSWGGTYSNQPQHF
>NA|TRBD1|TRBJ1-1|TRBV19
TGTGCCAGTAGACTGGGATCGGACAGGGACACTGAAGCTTTCTTT
CASRLGSDRDTEAFF
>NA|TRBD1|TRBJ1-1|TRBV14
TGTGCCAGCAGGCGACAGGGGCGAGGCACTGAAGCTTTCTTT
CASRRQGRGTEAFF
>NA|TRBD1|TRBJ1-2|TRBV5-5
TGTGCCAGCAGCCCCGACAGGGTCTCTACTGGCTACACCTTC
CASSPDRVSTGYTF
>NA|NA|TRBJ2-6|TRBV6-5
TGTGCCAGCAGCGGACTGTTCTCTGGGGCCAACGTCCTGACTTTC
CASSGLFSGANVLTF
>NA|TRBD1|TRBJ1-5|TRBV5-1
TGCGCCAGCAGCTTGGGACAGGGACATCAGCCCCAGCATTTT
CASSLGQGHQPQHF
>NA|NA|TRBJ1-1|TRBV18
TGTGCCATCCGGAAGGGGTTAGACACTGAAGCTTTCTTT
CAIRKGLDTEAFF
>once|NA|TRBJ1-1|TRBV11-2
TGTGCCAGCAGCTTAGTTAGCAAGGGGGTTGGTTCTGAAGCTTTCTTT
CASSLVSKGVGSEAFF
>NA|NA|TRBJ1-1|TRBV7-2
TGTGCCAGCAGCTTAAGCGTAATGAACACTGAAGCTTTCTTT
CASSLSVMNTEAFF
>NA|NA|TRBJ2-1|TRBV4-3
TGCGCCAGCAGCCAAGATCTGACTAGTCAGTTCTTC
CASSQDLTSQFF
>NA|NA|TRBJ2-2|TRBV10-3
TGTGCCATCAGTGAGCCGACGGGGGTCACCGGGGAGCTGTTTTTT
CAISEPTGVTGELFF
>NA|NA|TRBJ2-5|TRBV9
TGTGCCAGCAGCCCAAAAACAGGGTCCTTCGAGACCCAGTACTTC
CASSPKTGSFETQYF
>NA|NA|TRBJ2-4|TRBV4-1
TGCGCCAGCAGCCAAGATTTAGGGGAGGGGGTGTCCAAAAACATTCAGTACTTC
CASSQDLGEGVSKNIQYF
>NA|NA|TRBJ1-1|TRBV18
TGTGCCAGCTCACCGCTGGACAGCCCGGTCTCGAACACTGAAGCTTTCTTT
CASSPLDSPVSNTEAFF
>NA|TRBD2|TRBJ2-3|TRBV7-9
TGTGCCAGCAGCAAAACCGGGACTAGCGGGAGATCAGATACGCAGTATTTT
CASSKTGTSGRSDTQYF
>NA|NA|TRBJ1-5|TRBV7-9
TGTGCCAGCAGCTTCGGGGGGCAAGGCAATCAGCCCCAGCATTTT
CASSFGGQGNQPQHF
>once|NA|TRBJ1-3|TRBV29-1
TGCAGCGTTACAGGAGACGGAAACACCATATATTTT
CSVTGDGNTIYF
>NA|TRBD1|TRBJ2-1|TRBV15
TGTGCCACCTCCCGGACAGGGATGTACAATGAGCAGTTCTTC
CATSRTGMYNEQFF
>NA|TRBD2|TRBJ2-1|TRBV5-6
TGTGCCAGCAGCTTGGCTAGCGGGGGGGCCCCGTACAATGAGCAGTTCTTC
CASSLASGGAPYNEQFF
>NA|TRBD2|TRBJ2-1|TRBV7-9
TGTGCCAGCAGCTCCGGACTAGCGGGGGGCCAGGAGGTTGAGCAGTTCTTC
CASSSGLAGGQEVEQFF
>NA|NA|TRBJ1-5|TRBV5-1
TGCGCCAGCAGCTTGGGGGTATCGGGTCAGCCCCAGCATTTT
CASSLGVSGQPQHF
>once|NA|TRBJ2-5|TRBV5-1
TGCGCCAGCAGCTTGCTAACGGAGAGAAGAGAGACCCAGTACTTC
CASSLLTERRETQYF